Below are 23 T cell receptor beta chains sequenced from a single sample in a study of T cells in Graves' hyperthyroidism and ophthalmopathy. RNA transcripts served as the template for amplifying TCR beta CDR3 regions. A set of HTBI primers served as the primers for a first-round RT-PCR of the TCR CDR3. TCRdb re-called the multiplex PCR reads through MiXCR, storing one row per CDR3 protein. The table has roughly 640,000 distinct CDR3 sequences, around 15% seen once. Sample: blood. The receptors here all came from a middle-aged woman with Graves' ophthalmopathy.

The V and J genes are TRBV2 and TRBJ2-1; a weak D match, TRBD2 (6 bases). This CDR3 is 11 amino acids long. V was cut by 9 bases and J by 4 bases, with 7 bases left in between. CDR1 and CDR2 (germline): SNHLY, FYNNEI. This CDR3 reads CARREYNEQFF. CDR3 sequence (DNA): TGTGCCAGACGGGAGTACAATGAGCAGTTCTTC.

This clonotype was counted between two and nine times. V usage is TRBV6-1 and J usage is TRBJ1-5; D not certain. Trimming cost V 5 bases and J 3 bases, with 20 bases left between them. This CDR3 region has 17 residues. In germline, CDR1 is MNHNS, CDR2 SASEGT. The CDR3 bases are TGTGCCAGCAGTCCCCAGAAGGGTAGGGCTTTCAATCAGCCCCAGCATTTT. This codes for CASSPQKGRAFNQPQHF.

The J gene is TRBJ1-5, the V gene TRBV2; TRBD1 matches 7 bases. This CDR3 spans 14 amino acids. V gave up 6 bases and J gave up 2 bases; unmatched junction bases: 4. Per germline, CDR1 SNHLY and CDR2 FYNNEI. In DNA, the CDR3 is TGTGCCAGCAGAGTAACAGGGGGCAATCAGCCCCAGCATTTT. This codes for CASRVTGGNQPQHF.

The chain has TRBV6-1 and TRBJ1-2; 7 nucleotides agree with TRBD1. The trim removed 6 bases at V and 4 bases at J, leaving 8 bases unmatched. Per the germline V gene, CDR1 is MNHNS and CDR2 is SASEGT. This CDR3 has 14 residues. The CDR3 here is CASRFTGALYGYTF. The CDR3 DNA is TGTGCCAGCAGATTTACAGGGGCCCTCTATGGCTACACCTTC.

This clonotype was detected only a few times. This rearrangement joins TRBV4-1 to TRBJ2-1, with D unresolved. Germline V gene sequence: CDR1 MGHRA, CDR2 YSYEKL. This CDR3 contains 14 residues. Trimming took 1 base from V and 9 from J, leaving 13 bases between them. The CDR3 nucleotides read TGCGCCAGCAGCCAAGTTAGCCCGCTAACTGAGCAGTTCTTC. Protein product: CASSQVSPLTEQFF.

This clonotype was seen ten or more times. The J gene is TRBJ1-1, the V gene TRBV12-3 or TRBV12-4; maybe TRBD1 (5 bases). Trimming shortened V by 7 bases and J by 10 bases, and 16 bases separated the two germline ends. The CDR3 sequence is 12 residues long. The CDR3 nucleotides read TGTGCCAGCAATTTTGGACAAAAGAGAGCTTTCTTT. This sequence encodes CASNFGQKRAFF.

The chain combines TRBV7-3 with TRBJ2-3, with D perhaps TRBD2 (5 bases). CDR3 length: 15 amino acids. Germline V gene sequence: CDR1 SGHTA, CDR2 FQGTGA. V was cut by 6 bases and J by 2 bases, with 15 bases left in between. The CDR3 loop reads CASSSGLLNTDTQYF. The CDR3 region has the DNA TGTGCCAGCAGTTCAGGACTTCTAAACACAGATACGCAGTATTTT.

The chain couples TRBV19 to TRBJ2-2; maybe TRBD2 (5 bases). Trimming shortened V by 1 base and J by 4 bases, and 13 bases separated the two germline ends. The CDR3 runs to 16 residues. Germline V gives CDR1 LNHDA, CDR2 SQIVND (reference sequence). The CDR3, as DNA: TGTGCCAGTAGTATAGGACCTAGCCCGGCCACCGGGGAGCTGTTTTTT. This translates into CASSIGPSPATGELFF.

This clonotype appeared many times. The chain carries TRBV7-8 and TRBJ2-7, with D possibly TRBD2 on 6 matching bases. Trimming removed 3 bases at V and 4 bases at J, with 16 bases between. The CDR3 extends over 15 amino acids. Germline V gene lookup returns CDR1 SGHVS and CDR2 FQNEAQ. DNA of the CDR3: TGTGCCAGCAGCTTCGATAGCGGCAGCCCGTACGAGCAGTACTTC. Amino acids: CASSFDSGSPYEQYF.

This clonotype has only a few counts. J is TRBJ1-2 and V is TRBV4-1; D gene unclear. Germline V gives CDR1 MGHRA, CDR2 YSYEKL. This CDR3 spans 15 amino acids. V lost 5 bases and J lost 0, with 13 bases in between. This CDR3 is CASSYEAGANYGYTF. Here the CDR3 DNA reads TGCGCCAGCAGCTATGAGGCCGGGGCTAACTATGGCTACACCTTC.

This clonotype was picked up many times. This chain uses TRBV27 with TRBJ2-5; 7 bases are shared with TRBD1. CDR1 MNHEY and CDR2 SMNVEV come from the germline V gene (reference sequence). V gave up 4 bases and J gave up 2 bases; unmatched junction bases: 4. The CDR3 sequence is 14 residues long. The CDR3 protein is CASSSYRGQETQYF. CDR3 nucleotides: TGTGCCAGCAGTTCCTACAGGGGACAAGAGACCCAGTACTTC.

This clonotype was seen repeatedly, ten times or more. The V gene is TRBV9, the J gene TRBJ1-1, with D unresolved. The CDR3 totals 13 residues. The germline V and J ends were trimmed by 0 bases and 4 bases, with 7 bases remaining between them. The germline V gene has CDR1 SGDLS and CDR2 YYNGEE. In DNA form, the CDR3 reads TGTGCCAGCAGCGTAGGGGTGCTCACTGAAGCTTTCTTT. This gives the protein CASSVGVLTEAFF.

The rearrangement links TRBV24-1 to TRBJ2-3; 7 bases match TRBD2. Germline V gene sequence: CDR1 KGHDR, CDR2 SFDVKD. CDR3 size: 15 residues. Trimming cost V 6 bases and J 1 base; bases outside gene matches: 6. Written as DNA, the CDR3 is TGTGCCACCAGTCTGGGTGGGGGGGGCACAGATACGCAGTATTTT. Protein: CATSLGGGGTDTQYF.

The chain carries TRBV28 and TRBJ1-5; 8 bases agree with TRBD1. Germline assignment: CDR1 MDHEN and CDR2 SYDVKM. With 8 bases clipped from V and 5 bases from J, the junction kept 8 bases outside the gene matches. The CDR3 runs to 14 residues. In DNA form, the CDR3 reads TGTGCCAGCGCCTTCGGGACAGGCGATCAGCCCCAGCATTTT. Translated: CASAFGTGDQPQHF.

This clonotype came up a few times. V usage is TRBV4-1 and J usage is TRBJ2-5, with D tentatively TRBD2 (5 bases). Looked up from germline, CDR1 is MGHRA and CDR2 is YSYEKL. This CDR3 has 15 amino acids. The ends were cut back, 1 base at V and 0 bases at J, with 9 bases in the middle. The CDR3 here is CASSQASDYQETQYF. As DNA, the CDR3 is TGCGCCAGCAGCCAAGCCTCGGACTACCAAGAGACCCAGTACTTC.

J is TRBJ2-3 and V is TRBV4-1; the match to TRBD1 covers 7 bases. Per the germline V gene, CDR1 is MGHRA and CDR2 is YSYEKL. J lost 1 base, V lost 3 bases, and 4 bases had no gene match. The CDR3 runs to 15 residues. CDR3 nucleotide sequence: TGCGCCAGCAGCCAGCTGGGACAGCGCACAGATACGCAGTATTTT. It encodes CASSQLGQRTDTQYF.

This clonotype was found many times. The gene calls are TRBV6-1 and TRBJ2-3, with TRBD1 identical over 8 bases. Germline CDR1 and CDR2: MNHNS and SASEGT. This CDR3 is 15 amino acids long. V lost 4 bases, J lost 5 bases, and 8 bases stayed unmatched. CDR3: CASSVGQGAVDTQYF. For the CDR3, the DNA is TGTGCCAGCAGTGTAGGGCAGGGGGCAGTAGATACGCAGTATTTT.

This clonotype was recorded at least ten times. The CDR3 nucleotides read TGTGCCAGCAGCTTATGGAACACCGGGGAGCTGTTTTTT. This translates into CASSLWNTGELFF. The rearrangement uses TRBV11-3 and TRBJ2-2; no reliable D call. V lost 2 bases and J 1 base, leaving 2 bases between the germline ends. The CDR3 runs 13 residues. Germline-derived CDR1 and CDR2 are SGHNT and YENEEA.

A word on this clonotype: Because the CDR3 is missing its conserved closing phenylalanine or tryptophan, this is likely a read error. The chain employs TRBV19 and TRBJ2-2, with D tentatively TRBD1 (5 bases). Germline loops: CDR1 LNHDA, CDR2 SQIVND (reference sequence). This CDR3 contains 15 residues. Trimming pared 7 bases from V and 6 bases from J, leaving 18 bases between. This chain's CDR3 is CASTKGPGWAGELFL. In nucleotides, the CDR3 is TGTGCCAGTACCAAGGGGCCAGGGTGGGCCGGGGAGCTGTTTCTT.

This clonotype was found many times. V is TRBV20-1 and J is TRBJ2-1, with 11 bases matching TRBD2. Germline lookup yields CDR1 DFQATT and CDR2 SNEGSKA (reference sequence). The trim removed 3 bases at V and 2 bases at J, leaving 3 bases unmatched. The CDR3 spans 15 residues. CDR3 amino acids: CSARGSGGAYNEQFF. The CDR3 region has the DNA TGCAGTGCTAGGGGTAGCGGGGGGGCCTACAATGAGCAGTTCTTC.

The CDR3, as DNA: TGTGCCAGCAGTGGGGACAGTCAATATCAGCCCCAGCATTTT. Protein sequence: CASSGDSQYQPQHF. J is TRBJ1-5 and V is TRBV6-1, with TRBD1 matching 7 bases. Germline trimming cut 4 bases from V and 5 bases from J; bases unmatched to any gene: 5. The germline gives CDR1 MNHNS, CDR2 SASEGT. The CDR3 extends over 14 amino acids.

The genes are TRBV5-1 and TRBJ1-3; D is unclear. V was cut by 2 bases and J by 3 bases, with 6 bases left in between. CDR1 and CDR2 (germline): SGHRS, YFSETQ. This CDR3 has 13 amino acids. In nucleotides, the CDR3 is TGCGCCAGCAGCTTCGGCAATGGAAACACCATATATTTT. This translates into CASSFGNGNTIYF.

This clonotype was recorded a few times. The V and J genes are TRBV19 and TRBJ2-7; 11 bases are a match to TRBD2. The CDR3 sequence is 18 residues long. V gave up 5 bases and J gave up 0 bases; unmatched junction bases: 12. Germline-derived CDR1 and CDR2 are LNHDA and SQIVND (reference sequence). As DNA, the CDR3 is TGTGCCAGTAGTTACCGGACTAGCGGGCCTGGGAGCTCCTACGAGCAGTACTTC. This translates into CASSYRTSGPGSSYEQYF.